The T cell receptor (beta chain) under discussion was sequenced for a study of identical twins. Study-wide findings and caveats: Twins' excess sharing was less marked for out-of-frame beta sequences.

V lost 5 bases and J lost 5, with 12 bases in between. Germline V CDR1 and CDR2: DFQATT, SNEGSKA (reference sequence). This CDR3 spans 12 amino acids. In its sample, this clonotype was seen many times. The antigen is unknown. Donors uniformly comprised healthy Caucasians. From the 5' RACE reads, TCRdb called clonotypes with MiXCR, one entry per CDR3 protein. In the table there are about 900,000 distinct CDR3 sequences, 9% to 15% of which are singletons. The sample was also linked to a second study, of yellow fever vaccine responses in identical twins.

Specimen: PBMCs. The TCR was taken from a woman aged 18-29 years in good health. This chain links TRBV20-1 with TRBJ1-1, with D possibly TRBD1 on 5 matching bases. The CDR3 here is CSAPGERTEAFF. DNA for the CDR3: TGCAGTGCTCCGGGGGAGAGAACTGAAGCTTTCTTT.